A selection of T cell receptor beta chains follows, all from one sample in a study of shared clonotypes between healthy human individuals. Clones were sequenced by immunoSEQ multiplex PCR, and TCRdb holds only the in-frame ones, with some missing. The data contain about 530,000 clones, 95% to 97% of them singletons. Sequencing was done on a sample of naive CD4+ T cells sorted from blood. The receptors derive from a woman aged 25 to 39 in good health. The CDR3 runs from the conserved cysteine through the conserved F or W. The order of the fields is V gene, D gene, J gene, clone size, CDR3 DNA, CDR3 protein. A D gene is named only where the DNA matches it firmly. The size field is filled for only some rows; it gives once, few, many or a size class.

v_call: TRBV21-1; d_call: NA; j_call: TRBJ1-5; clone_size: NA; cdr3_nt: TGTGCCAGCAGCAAAGGATGGGGTCAGCCCCAGCATTTT; cdr3_aa: CASSKGWGQPQHF
v_call: TRBV19; d_call: NA; j_call: TRBJ2-1; clone_size: NA; cdr3_nt: TGTGCCAGTAGTATGGTAGGGGCGGTTTCCTACAATGAGCAGTTCTTC; cdr3_aa: CASSMVGAVSYNEQFF
v_call: TRBV19; d_call: NA; j_call: TRBJ2-4; clone_size: NA; cdr3_nt: TGTGCCAGTAAGATTCCCAGGGCCAAAAACATTCAGTACTTC; cdr3_aa: CASKIPRAKNIQYF
v_call: TRBV28; d_call: NA; j_call: TRBJ2-6; clone_size: NA; cdr3_nt: TGTGCCAGCAGTTTAGTCGGACAGATGTCTGGGGCCAACGTCCTGACTTTC; cdr3_aa: CASSLVGQMSGANVLTF
v_call: TRBV15; d_call: NA; j_call: TRBJ2-7; clone_size: NA; cdr3_nt: TGTGCCACCAGCAGAGGCAGGGGCTACTCCTACGAGCAGTACTTC; cdr3_aa: CATSRGRGYSYEQYF
v_call: TRBV6-6; d_call: NA; j_call: TRBJ2-7; clone_size: NA; cdr3_nt: TGTGCCAGCAGTTACTCCCGGGCCAGCTCCTACGAGCAGTACTTC; cdr3_aa: CASSYSRASSYEQYF
v_call: TRBV4-2; d_call: TRBD2; j_call: TRBJ2-3; clone_size: NA; cdr3_nt: TGTGCCAGCAGGCTAGCGGGAGGGCGCACAGATACGCAGTATTTT; cdr3_aa: CASRLAGGRTDTQYF
v_call: TRBV27; d_call: NA; j_call: TRBJ2-6; clone_size: NA; cdr3_nt: TGTGCCAGCAGTCCTGGGACTGGGGGGCCTGGGGCCAACGTCCTGACTTTC; cdr3_aa: CASSPGTGGPGANVLTF
v_call: TRBV28; d_call: NA; j_call: TRBJ2-7; clone_size: NA; cdr3_nt: TGTGCCAGCAGTCCCGGGTTTTCCTACGAGCAGTACTTC; cdr3_aa: CASSPGFSYEQYF
v_call: TRBV28; d_call: NA; j_call: TRBJ1-5; clone_size: NA; cdr3_nt: TGTGCCAGCAACTTTGGGGGGCAGCCCCAGCATTTT; cdr3_aa: CASNFGGQPQHF
v_call: TRBV10-2; d_call: TRBD2; j_call: TRBJ2-3; clone_size: NA; cdr3_nt: TGCGCCACCTTTAGCGGGAGGGCTGCAGATACGCAGTATTTT; cdr3_aa: CATFSGRAADTQYF
v_call: TRBV25-1; d_call: TRBD1; j_call: TRBJ2-5; clone_size: NA; cdr3_nt: TGTGCCAGCAGTGTTGGGACAGGGTCCTGGCAAGAGACCCAGTACTTC; cdr3_aa: CASSVGTGSWQETQYF
v_call: TRBV5-1; d_call: TRBD1; j_call: TRBJ2-1; clone_size: NA; cdr3_nt: TGCGCCAGCAGTTCACACCGGGACAGATTAGAGAATGAGCAGTTCTTC; cdr3_aa: CASSSHRDRLENEQFF
v_call: TRBV10-3; d_call: TRBD2; j_call: TRBJ2-7; clone_size: NA; cdr3_nt: TGTGCCATCAGTGGGGGGCAGCGGGAGGCCTACGAGCAGTACTTC; cdr3_aa: CAISGGQREAYEQYF
v_call: TRBV5-1; d_call: TRBD1; j_call: TRBJ1-5; clone_size: NA; cdr3_nt: TGCGCCAGCAGCCCAGGACAGGGGCTAGACCCCCAGCATTTT; cdr3_aa: CASSPGQGLDPQHF
v_call: TRBV18; d_call: NA; j_call: TRBJ2-1; clone_size: NA; cdr3_nt: TGTGCCAGCTTGACAGAGAGCTCCTACAATGAGCAGTTCTTC; cdr3_aa: CASLTESSYNEQFF
v_call: TRBV14; d_call: NA; j_call: TRBJ1-4; clone_size: NA; cdr3_nt: TGTGCCAGCAGCCGCGCAATCGGGGTTCCGATCAAACTGTTTTTT; cdr3_aa: CASSRAIGVPIKLFF
v_call: TRBV10-3; d_call: TRBD1; j_call: TRBJ1-2; clone_size: NA; cdr3_nt: TGTGCCATCAATGGACAGGGGTTGGATGGCTACACCTTC; cdr3_aa: CAINGQGLDGYTF
v_call: TRBV4-1; d_call: NA; j_call: TRBJ1-2; clone_size: NA; cdr3_nt: TGCGCCAGCAGCCAAGAATTTGGGACCTATGGCTACACCTTC; cdr3_aa: CASSQEFGTYGYTF
v_call: TRBV25-1; d_call: NA; j_call: TRBJ1-1; clone_size: NA; cdr3_nt: TGTGCCAGCAGTGAACATCACCCGGCTAAAGCTTTCTTT; cdr3_aa: CASSEHHPAKAFF
v_call: TRBV5-3; d_call: NA; j_call: TRBJ1-5; clone_size: NA; cdr3_nt: TGTGCCGGAAAACCCAGGGATACTCAGCCCCAGCATTTT; cdr3_aa: CAGKPRDTQPQHF
v_call: TRBV5-1; d_call: NA; j_call: TRBJ2-6; clone_size: NA; cdr3_nt: TGCGCCACCACCTATGGGGGTGGGGCCAACGTCCTGACTTTC; cdr3_aa: CATTYGGGANVLTF
v_call: TRBV14; d_call: NA; j_call: TRBJ2-3; clone_size: NA; cdr3_nt: TGTGCCAGCAGCCAAGACCTAGTTTCAGATACGCAGTATTTT; cdr3_aa: CASSQDLVSDTQYF
v_call: TRBV5-1; d_call: TRBD1; j_call: TRBJ2-7; clone_size: NA; cdr3_nt: TGCGCCAGCAGCGGGACAGGGCCCTACGAGCAGTACTTC; cdr3_aa: CASSGTGPYEQYF
v_call: TRBV19; d_call: NA; j_call: TRBJ2-3; clone_size: NA; cdr3_nt: TGTGCCAGTAGTATGGGGTGGGCGAGCACAGATACGCAGTATTTT; cdr3_aa: CASSMGWASTDTQYF
v_call: TRBV27; d_call: TRBD2; j_call: TRBJ2-7; clone_size: NA; cdr3_nt: TGTGCCAGCAGTCCCCTGCTAGCGGGGAAGATTCGGGAGTACTTC; cdr3_aa: CASSPLLAGKIREYF
v_call: TRBV7-7; d_call: NA; j_call: TRBJ1-2; clone_size: NA; cdr3_nt: TGTGCCAGCAGCTCCGCTGGGGGGGTCGGCTACACCTTC; cdr3_aa: CASSSAGGVGYTF
v_call: TRBV7-3; d_call: TRBD2; j_call: TRBJ2-1; clone_size: NA; cdr3_nt: TGTGCCAGCAGCCCGAGGGGACTAGCGGGAGAGCAGTTCTTC; cdr3_aa: CASSPRGLAGEQFF
v_call: TRBV7-9; d_call: NA; j_call: TRBJ1-2; clone_size: NA; cdr3_nt: TGTGCCAGCAGCTCCCGCTGGGATGGCTACACCTTC; cdr3_aa: CASSSRWDGYTF
v_call: TRBV15; d_call: NA; j_call: TRBJ1-5; clone_size: NA; cdr3_nt: TGTGCCACCAGCAGAGATGGCCAGCCCCAGCATTTT; cdr3_aa: CATSRDGQPQHF
v_call: TRBV7-9; d_call: TRBD1; j_call: TRBJ1-4; clone_size: NA; cdr3_nt: TGTGCCAGCAGCTACCTAGGAAACAGGGGGGAAAAACTGTTTTTT; cdr3_aa: CASSYLGNRGEKLFF
v_call: TRBV7-8; d_call: NA; j_call: TRBJ1-5; clone_size: NA; cdr3_nt: TGTGCCAGCAGCCCCGGGAGGGGTCAGCCCCAGCATTTT; cdr3_aa: CASSPGRGQPQHF
v_call: TRBV5-4; d_call: TRBD2; j_call: TRBJ2-1; clone_size: NA; cdr3_nt: TGTGCCAGCAGCTCCGGGACTAGCGGGAGTGGGGGGCAGTTCTTC; cdr3_aa: CASSSGTSGSGGQFF
v_call: TRBV6-5; d_call: NA; j_call: TRBJ1-3; clone_size: once; cdr3_nt: TGTGCCAGCAGTTTGTCGCCGAGCTCTGGAAACACCATATATTTT; cdr3_aa: CASSLSPSSGNTIYF
v_call: TRBV23-1; d_call: NA; j_call: TRBJ1-4; clone_size: NA; cdr3_nt: TGCGCCAGCAGCGAATCCGGGCAGACAACTAATGAAAAACTGTTTTTT; cdr3_aa: CASSESGQTTNEKLFF
v_call: TRBV28; d_call: NA; j_call: TRBJ2-7; clone_size: NA; cdr3_nt: TGTGCCAGCAGTTCAGCCGGGACACCAGCCTACGAGCAGTACTTC; cdr3_aa: CASSSAGTPAYEQYF
v_call: TRBV7-9; d_call: TRBD2; j_call: TRBJ2-5; clone_size: NA; cdr3_nt: TGTGCCAGCAGCACAGGACTAGTTGGGACCCAGTACTTC; cdr3_aa: CASSTGLVGTQYF
v_call: TRBV27; d_call: NA; j_call: TRBJ1-6; clone_size: once; cdr3_nt: TGTGCCAGCAGCCCCAGGAGCTCCTATAATTCACCCCTCCACTTT; cdr3_aa: CASSPRSSYNSPLHF
v_call: TRBV4-1; d_call: NA; j_call: TRBJ2-4; clone_size: NA; cdr3_nt: TGCGCCAGCAGCCAGATAGGACTAGCCAAAAACATTCAGTACTTC; cdr3_aa: CASSQIGLAKNIQYF
v_call: TRBV19; d_call: TRBD1; j_call: TRBJ2-7; clone_size: NA; cdr3_nt: TGTGCCAGTAGTGGAAGGACAGGGACCTACGAGCAGTACTTC; cdr3_aa: CASSGRTGTYEQYF
v_call: TRBV28; d_call: NA; j_call: TRBJ2-1; clone_size: NA; cdr3_nt: TGTGCCAGCTCGGTACCGGACGGAAGGGGTGAGCAGTTCTTC; cdr3_aa: CASSVPDGRGEQFF
v_call: TRBV5-4; d_call: NA; j_call: TRBJ1-3; clone_size: NA; cdr3_nt: TGTGCCAGCAGCTTGAACTCCAACACCATATATTTT; cdr3_aa: CASSLNSNTIYF
v_call: TRBV2; d_call: NA; j_call: TRBJ2-7; clone_size: NA; cdr3_nt: TGTGCCAGCAGTCCCAACCCCGGGACAACCTACGAGCAGTACTTC; cdr3_aa: CASSPNPGTTYEQYF
v_call: TRBV5-1; d_call: NA; j_call: TRBJ2-3; clone_size: once; cdr3_nt: TGCGCCAGCAGCTTGGACCAGGGTAGCACAGATACGCAGTATTTT; cdr3_aa: CASSLDQGSTDTQYF
v_call: TRBV4-2; d_call: TRBD2; j_call: TRBJ2-1; clone_size: NA; cdr3_nt: TGTGCCAGCAGCCAAGTCCGGGAGGTGAATGAGCAGTTCTTC; cdr3_aa: CASSQVREVNEQFF
v_call: TRBV19; d_call: TRBD2; j_call: TRBJ2-1; clone_size: NA; cdr3_nt: TGTGTCAGTAAAAGTACTTGGGGACTAGCGCCTAGCTCCTACAATGAGCAGTTCTTC; cdr3_aa: CVSKSTWGLAPSSYNEQFF
v_call: TRBV27; d_call: NA; j_call: TRBJ2-1; clone_size: NA; cdr3_nt: TGTGCCAGCAGCCTGGGGGGGGGCGACAATGAGCAGTTCTTC; cdr3_aa: CASSLGGGDNEQFF
v_call: TRBV9; d_call: TRBD2; j_call: TRBJ2-2; clone_size: NA; cdr3_nt: TGTGCCAGCAGCAGAGGGACTAGCGGCGTCACCGGGGAGCTGTTTTTT; cdr3_aa: CASSRGTSGVTGELFF
v_call: TRBV10-3; d_call: NA; j_call: TRBJ2-7; clone_size: NA; cdr3_nt: TGTGCCATCACTTACGAGCAGTACTTC; cdr3_aa: CAITYEQYF
v_call: TRBV4-1; d_call: NA; j_call: TRBJ2-3; clone_size: NA; cdr3_nt: TGCGCCAGCAGCCAAGATCCAACAGATACGCAGTATTTT; cdr3_aa: CASSQDPTDTQYF
v_call: TRBV6-5; d_call: NA; j_call: TRBJ2-5; clone_size: NA; cdr3_nt: TGTGCCAGCAGACCTCGTCCCGGGTCTGGGGAGACCCAGTACTTC; cdr3_aa: CASRPRPGSGETQYF